The clone carrying this T cell receptor (beta chain) counts as medium-sized. Its antigen is as yet unknown. This record belongs to a study of circulating CD8 cells and anti-PD-1 response in melanoma. Trimming removed 1 base from V and 5 bases from J; junction bases left unmatched: 3. This CDR3 is 14 amino acids long. CDR1 is SGHTA and CDR2 is FQGTGA in the germline V gene. Four subsets defined by PD-1 and/or TIGIT were sorted from live CD3+CD8+TCRalphabeta+ cells. Findings and limits, study-wide: Expanded sorted subsets were checked for tumor reactivity using peptides. Experiments were generally run without replicates. TIGIT repertoires were least diverse, DNEG repertoires most diverse.

The QIAseq Immune Repertoire TCR panel built the libraries from roughly 15 ng of total RNA. One entry per CDR3 protein, called by TCRdb with MiXCR from the reads. The sample contains about 620 distinct CDR3 sequences, 7% to 9% of which appear only once. This receptor was obtained from a human donor with melanoma. The rearrangement uses TRBV7-3 and TRBJ2-5; TRBD2 aligns across 8 bases. Sequencing used CD8+ T cells from PBMCs, obtained at baseline or after one month of anti-PD-1 therapy (not recorded which). This CDR3 reads CASSLNSGDETQYF. The DNA for the CDR3 is TGTGCCAGCAGCTTAAATAGCGGGGATGAGACCCAGTACTTC. Based on the CDR3 plus reference TRBV7-3 and TRBJ2-5, the full variable domain is GAGVSQTPSNKVTEKGKYVELRCDPISGHTALYWYRQSLGQGPEFLIYFQGTGAADDSGLPNDRFFAVRPEGSVSTLKIQRTERGDSAVYLCASSLNSGDETQYFGPGTRLLVL.